The clone carrying this T cell receptor (beta chain) was seen a few times. The data derive from a study of beta chain features in type 1 diabetes. Every isolated RNA sample was fully reverse transcribed, so sequencing captured expressed TCRB transcripts. The protocol was immunoSEQ multiplex PCR, while the TCRdb copy is restricted to in-frame clones and leaves out a portion. The repertoire holds about 320,000 clones, with roughly 15% as singletons. Trimming removed 6 bases from V and 6 bases from J; junction bases left unmatched: 9. The CDR3 is 15 residues long. Looked up from germline, CDR1 is MNHNS and CDR2 is SASEGT. Each sorted population was over 98% pure.

V and J are TRBV6-1 and TRBJ2-1; 9 nucleotides align to TRBD2. Sequenced sample: central memory CD4+ T cells from blood. The sequence came from a man aged 30 to 39 in good health. The CDR3 DNA reads as TGTGCCAGCAGAATGCTAGCGGGAAGATTCAATGAGCAGTTCTTC. Translated, it gives CASRMLAGRFNEQFF.